This T cell receptor (beta chain) derives from a study of T-cell reconstitution after alpha-beta-depleted transplantation in children. For TCRbeta, the library was prepared with unique molecular identifiers. TCRdb reprocessed the PCR reads with MiXCR, giving one entry per CDR3 protein. The table shows about a million distinct CDR3 sequences, with roughly 29% occurring only once. Regarding the study as a whole: T-cell numbers and diversity one year post-transplant derived largely from freshly generated T cells. About two months after transplant, alpha-beta T cells reportedly came from several hundred expanded graft clones. There were some patients whose high TCRbeta diversity at day 60 came from surviving recipient T cells and thymic progenitors.

This clonotype showed up many times. What it binds is unknown. The sequence was obtained from a boy under three years old who had a stem cell transplant for SCID, so the T cells may come from the graft donor. Material: PBMCs, mostly from graft donor cells, obtained 360 days after TCRalphabeta/CD19-depleted stem cell transplant.

CDR3 DNA sequence: TGTGCCAGCAGCTTAGTGGGGGCAGATACGCAGTATTTT. This encodes CASSLVGADTQYF. This sequence joins TRBV7-3 and TRBJ2-3; D is tentatively TRBD1 or TRBD2 (5 bases each). V gave up 2 bases and J gave up 4 bases, with 7 bases separating them. Germline V gives CDR1 SGHTA, CDR2 FQGTGA. The CDR3 covers 13 residues.